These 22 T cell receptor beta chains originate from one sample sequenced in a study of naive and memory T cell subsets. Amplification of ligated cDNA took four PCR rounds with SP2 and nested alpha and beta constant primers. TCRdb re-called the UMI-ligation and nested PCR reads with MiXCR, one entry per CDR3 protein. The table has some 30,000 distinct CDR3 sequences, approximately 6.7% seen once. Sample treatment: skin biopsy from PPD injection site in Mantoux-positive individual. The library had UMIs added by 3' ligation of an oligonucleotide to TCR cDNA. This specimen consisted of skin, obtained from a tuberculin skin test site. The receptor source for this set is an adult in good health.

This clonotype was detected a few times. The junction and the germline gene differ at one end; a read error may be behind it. CDR3 region: CSAGWGTGGGF. CDR3 nucleotide sequence: TGCAGTGCTGGATGGGGGACCGGGGGTGGTTTT. This chain joins TRBV29-1 and TRBJ2-3; the D gene is possibly TRBD2 (6 bases). The CDR3 consists of 11 residues. Germline CDR1 and CDR2: SQVTM and ANQGSEA.

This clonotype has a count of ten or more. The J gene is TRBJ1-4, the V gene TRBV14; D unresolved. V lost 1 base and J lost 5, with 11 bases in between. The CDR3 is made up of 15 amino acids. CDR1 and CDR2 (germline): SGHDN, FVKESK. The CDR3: CASSQAGLANEKLFF. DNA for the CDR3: TGTGCCAGCAGCCAAGCAGGACTGGCAAATGAAAAACTGTTTTTT.

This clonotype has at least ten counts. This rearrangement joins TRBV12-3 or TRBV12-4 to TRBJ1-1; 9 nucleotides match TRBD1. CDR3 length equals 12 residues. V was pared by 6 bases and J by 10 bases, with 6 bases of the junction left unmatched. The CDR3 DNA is TGTGCCAGCAGCTCCAGGACAGGGGCAGCTTTCTTT. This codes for CASSSRTGAAFF.

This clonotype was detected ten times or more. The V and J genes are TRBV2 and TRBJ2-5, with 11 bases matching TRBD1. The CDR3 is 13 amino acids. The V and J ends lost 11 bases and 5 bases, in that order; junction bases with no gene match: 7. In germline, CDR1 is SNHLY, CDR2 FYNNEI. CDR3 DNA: TGTGCCGGTCGGACAGGGGGCATGGAGACCCAGTACTTC. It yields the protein CAGRTGGMETQYF.

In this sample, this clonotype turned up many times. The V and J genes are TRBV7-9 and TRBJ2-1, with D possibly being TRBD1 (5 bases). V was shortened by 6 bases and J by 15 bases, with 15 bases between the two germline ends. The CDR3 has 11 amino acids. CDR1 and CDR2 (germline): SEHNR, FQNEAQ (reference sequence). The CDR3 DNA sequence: TGTGCCAGCAGTCCGGACACCCGCGGGTTCTTC. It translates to CASSPDTRGFF.

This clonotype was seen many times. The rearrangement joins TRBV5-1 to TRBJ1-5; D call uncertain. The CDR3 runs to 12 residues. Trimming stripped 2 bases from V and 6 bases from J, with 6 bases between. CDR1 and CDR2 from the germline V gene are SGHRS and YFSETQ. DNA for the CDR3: TGCGCCAGCAGCTTTGGGGTTCAGCCCCAGCATTTT. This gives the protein CASSFGVQPQHF.

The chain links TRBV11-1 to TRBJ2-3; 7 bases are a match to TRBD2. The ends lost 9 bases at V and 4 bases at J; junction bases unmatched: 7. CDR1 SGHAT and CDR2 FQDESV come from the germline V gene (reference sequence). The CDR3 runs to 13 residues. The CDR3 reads CASTGGGSDTQYF. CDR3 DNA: TGTGCCAGTACTGGGGGGGGGTCAGATACGCAGTATTTT.

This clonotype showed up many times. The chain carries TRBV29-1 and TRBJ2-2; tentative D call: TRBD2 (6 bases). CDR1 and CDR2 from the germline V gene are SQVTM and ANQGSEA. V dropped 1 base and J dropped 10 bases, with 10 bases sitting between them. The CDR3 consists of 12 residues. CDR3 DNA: TGCAGCGTTGAAGGGAGGGAAGCGGAGCTGTTTTTT. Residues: CSVEGREAELFF.

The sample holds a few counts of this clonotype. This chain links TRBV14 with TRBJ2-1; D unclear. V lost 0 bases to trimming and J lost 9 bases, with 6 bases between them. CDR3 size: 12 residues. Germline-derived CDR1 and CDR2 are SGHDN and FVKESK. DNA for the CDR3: TGTGCCAGCAGCCAAGAACATTTTGAGCAGTTCTTC. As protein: CASSQEHFEQFF.

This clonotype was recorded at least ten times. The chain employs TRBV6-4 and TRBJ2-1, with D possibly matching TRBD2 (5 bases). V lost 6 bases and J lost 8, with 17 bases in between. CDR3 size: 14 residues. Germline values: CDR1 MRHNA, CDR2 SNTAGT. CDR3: CASSPGTERYEQFF. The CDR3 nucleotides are TGTGCCAGCAGCCCGGGAACCGAGCGCTATGAGCAGTTCTTC.

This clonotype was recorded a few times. As DNA, the CDR3 is TGCAGTGCCATGGACAGGGATGGCTCCTACGAGCAGTACTTC. Its protein product is CSAMDRDGSYEQYF. This rearrangement joins TRBV20-1 to TRBJ2-7; 8 bases agree with TRBD1. J lost 0 bases, V lost 6 bases, and 7 bases had no gene match. CDR3 length: 14 residues. The germline V gene encodes CDR1 DFQATT and CDR2 SNEGSKA (reference sequence).

CDR3 amino acids: CASSMTGGNQPQHF. CDR3 DNA sequence: TGTGCCAGCAGTATGACAGGGGGCAATCAGCCCCAGCATTTT. The rearrangement joins TRBV12-3 or TRBV12-4 to TRBJ1-5, with 8 bases identical to TRBD1. The CDR3 runs 14 residues. After removal of 5 bases from V and 2 bases from J, the junction contained 2 bases not matched to a gene.

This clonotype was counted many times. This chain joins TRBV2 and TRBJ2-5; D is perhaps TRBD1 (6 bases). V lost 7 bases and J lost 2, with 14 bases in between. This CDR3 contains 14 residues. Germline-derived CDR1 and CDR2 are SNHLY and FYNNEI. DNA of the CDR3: TGTGCCAGCACCAAACAACAGGGACAAGAGACCCAGTACTTC. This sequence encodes CASTKQQGQETQYF.

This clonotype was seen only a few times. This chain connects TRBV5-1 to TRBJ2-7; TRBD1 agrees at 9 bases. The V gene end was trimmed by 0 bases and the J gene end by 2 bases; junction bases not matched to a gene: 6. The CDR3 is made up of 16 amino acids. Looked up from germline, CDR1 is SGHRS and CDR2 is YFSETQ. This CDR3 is CASSLAVGQGTYEQYF. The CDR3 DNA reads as TGCGCCAGCAGCTTGGCCGTGGGACAGGGTACCTACGAGCAGTACTTC.

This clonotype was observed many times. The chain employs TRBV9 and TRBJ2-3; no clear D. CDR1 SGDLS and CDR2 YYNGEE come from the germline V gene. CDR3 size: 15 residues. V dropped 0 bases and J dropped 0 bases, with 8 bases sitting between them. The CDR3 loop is CASSVGGPSTDTQYF. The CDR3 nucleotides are TGTGCCAGCAGCGTAGGTGGGCCGAGCACAGATACGCAGTATTTT.

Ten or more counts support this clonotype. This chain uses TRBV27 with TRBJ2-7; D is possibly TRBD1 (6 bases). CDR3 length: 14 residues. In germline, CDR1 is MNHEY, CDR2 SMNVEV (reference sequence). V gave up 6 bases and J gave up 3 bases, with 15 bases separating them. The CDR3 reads CASSDDRRGYEQYF. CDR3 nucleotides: TGTGCCAGCAGCGATGACAGGCGTGGCTACGAGCAGTACTTC.

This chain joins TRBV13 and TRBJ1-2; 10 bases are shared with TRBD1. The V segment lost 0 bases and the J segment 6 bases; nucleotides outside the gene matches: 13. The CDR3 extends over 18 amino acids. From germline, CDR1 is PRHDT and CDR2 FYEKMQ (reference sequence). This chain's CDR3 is CASSLGGTGDKENHGYTF. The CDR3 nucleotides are TGTGCCAGCAGCTTAGGAGGGACAGGGGATAAGGAAAATCATGGCTACACCTTC.

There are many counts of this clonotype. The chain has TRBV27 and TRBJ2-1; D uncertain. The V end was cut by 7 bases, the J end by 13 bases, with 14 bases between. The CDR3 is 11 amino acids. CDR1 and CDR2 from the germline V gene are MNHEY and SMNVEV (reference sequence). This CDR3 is CASTWAAQQFF. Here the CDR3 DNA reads TGTGCCAGCACCTGGGCTGCTCAACAGTTCTTC.

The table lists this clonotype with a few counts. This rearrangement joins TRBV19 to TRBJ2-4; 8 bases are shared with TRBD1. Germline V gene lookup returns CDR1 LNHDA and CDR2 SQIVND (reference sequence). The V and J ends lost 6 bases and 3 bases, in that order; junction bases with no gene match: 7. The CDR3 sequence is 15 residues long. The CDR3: CASRDPTGVKNIQYF. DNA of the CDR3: TGTGCCAGTAGGGATCCGACAGGGGTCAAAAACATTCAGTACTTC.

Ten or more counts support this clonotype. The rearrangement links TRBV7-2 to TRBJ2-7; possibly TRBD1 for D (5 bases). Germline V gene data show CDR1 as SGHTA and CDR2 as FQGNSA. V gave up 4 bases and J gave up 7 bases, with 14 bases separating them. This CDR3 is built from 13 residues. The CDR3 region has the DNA TGTGCCAGCAGCTCAGGACACCTGTGGGAGCAGTACTTC. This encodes CASSSGHLWEQYF.

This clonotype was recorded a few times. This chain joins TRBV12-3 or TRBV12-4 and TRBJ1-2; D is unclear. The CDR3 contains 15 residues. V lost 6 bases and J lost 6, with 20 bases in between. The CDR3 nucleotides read TGTGCCAGCAGCTATAGATTAGAGGGTATGAATGGCTACACCTTC. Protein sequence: CASSYRLEGMNGYTF.

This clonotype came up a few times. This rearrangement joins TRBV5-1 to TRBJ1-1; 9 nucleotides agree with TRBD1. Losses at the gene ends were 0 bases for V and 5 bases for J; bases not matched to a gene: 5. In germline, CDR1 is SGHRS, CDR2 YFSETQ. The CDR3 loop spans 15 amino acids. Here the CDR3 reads CASSLGSGQGTEAFF. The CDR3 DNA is TGCGCCAGCAGCTTGGGGAGCGGACAGGGGACTGAAGCTTTCTTT.